What follows describes a single T cell receptor (beta chain). Its specificity is unknown. These data are taken from a study of T cell repertoires in cytomegalovirus infection. For the study at large: Public TCR beta signature analysis indicated the presence of both CMV infection and matching HLA type.

CDR3 length equals 15 residues. V was shortened by 0 bases and J by 1 base, with 12 bases between the two germline ends. The V gene's germline CDR1 is DFQATT and CDR2 SNEGSKA (reference sequence). Each CDR3 protein is one row after TCRdb ran MiXCR on the reads. The sample gives some 940,000 distinct CDR3 sequences, approximately 33% of which show up once; roughly 13% is in the top ten. Study-wide findings and caveats: HLA-C-restricted CMV-specific TCR beta clonotypes prevailed in the ex vivo response. The cumulative frequency of public TCR beta families identified carriers of CMV plus the relevant HLA.

The rearrangement uses TRBV20-1 and TRBJ1-1; D is uncertain. The clonotype originates from a human donor in good health (CMV status not recorded). Some clones in this sample may be carry-over from other donors' samples. Specimen: cultured CD8+ T cells from PBMCs, collected from culture after CMV antigen stimulation. The CDR3 reads CSARDEYRPNTEAFF. Written as DNA, the CDR3 is TGCAGTGCTAGAGATGAATACAGACCGAACACTGAAGCTTTCTTT.